This TCR beta chain is from a study of blood T cell repertoires in COVID-19. In the study overall: Researchers got acute and convalescent COVID-19 samples from the United States, Italy and Spain. In each case, the material was cDNA or gDNA derived from T cells, B-cell-depleted T cells, or PBMCs.

TCRdb keeps only in-frame clones here, not all; method: immunoSEQ multiplex PCR. The profile covers a few hundred thousand clones, with 83% appearing a single time and 1% to 1.5% taken by the ten largest. Germline CDR1 reads GTSNPN; CDR2 reads SVGIG (reference sequence). The CDR3 has 14 residues. Losses at the gene ends were 3 bases for V and 4 bases for J; bases not matched to a gene: 4. The sample holds a few counts of this clone. The rearrangement joins TRBV30 to TRBJ1-4; TRBD1 agrees at 8 bases. The sequence was collected from a woman aged 45 to 65 with acute or convalescent COVID-19. Sequenced input: peripheral blood. In DNA form, the CDR3 reads TGTGCCTGGAGGCGGACAGGGTTTAATGAAAAACTGTTTTTT. Encoded protein: CAWRRTGFNEKLFF.